The text below deals with one TCR beta chain. The source of the sample is a study of early T cells in non-severe SARS-CoV-2 infection. The V end was cut by 0 bases, the J end by 1 base, with 13 bases between. The CDR3 sequence is 17 residues long. Germline CDR1 reads MNHNY; CDR2 reads SVGAGI (reference sequence). TCRdb reprocessed the 5' RACE reads with MiXCR, giving one entry per CDR3 protein. The sample has about 49,000 distinct CDR3 sequences; roughly an eighth are singletons. Here the sequenced sample was whole blood, taken at baseline. V gene TRBV6-6 combines with J gene TRBJ1-5; a weak D match, TRBD1 (5 bases). The receptor's source is an adult who was a healthcare worker with PCR-confirmed SARS-CoV-2 infection or an uninfected control (not recorded which). CDR3 coding DNA: TGTGCCAGCAGTTACTCGACGGCGGGACTCAGCAATCAGCCCCAGCATTTT. Translated: CASSYSTAGLSNQPQHF.